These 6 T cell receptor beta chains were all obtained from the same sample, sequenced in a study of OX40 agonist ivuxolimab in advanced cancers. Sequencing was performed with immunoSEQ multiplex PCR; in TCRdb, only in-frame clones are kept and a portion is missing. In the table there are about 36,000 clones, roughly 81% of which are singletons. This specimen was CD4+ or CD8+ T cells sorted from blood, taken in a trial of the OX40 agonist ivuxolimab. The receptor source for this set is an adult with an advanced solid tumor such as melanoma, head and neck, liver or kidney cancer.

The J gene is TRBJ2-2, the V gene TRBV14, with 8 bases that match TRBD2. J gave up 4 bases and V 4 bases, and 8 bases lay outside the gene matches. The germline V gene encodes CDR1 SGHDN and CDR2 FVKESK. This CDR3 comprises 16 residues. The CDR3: CASSPLSGRGTGELFF. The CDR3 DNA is TGTGCCAGCAGCCCCTTAAGCGGGAGAGGCACCGGGGAGCTGTTTTTT.

The chain's CDR3 is CAISDLARSNEQFF. CDR3 bases: TGTGCCATCAGTGATCTTGCTAGATCGAATGAGCAGTTCTTC. The chain employs TRBV10-3 and TRBJ2-1; D remains unclear. Germline V gene lookup returns CDR1 ENHRY and CDR2 SYGVKD. V was shortened by 3 bases and J by 7 bases, with 13 bases between the two germline ends. The CDR3 sequence is 14 residues long.

As DNA, the CDR3 is TGTGCCAGCAGCGAGAACAGGGGAGAGAGCAATCAGCCCCAGCATTTT. It translates to CASSENRGESNQPQHF. This rearrangement joins TRBV27 to TRBJ1-5; 7 bases fit TRBD1. The CDR3 covers 16 residues. V dropped 6 bases and J dropped 1; count of bases not matched to a gene: 9. Germline V CDR1 and CDR2: MNHEY, SMNVEV (reference sequence).

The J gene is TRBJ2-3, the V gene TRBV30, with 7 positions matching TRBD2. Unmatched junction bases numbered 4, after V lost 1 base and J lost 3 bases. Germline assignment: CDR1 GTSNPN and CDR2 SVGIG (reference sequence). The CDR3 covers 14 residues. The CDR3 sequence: CAWSGGRITDTQYF. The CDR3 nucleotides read TGTGCCTGGAGTGGCGGGAGAATAACAGATACGCAGTATTTT.

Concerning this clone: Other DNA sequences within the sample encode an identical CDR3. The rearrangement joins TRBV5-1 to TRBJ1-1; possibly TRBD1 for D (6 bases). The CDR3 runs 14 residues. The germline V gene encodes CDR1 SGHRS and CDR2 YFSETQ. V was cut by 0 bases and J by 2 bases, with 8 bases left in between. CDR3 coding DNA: TGCGCCAGCAGCTTGGCCGGGGGCAACACTGAAGCTTTCTTT. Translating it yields CASSLAGGNTEAFF.

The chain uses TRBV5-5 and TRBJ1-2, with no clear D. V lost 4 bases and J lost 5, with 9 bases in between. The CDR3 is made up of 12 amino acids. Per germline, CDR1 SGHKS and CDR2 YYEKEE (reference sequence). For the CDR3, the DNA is TGTGCCAGCAGCCCCATCACGTATGGCTACACCTTC. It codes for CASSPITYGYTF. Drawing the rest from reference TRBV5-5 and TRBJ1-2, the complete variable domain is DAGVTQSPTHLIKTRGQQVTLRCSPISGHKSVSWYQQVLGQGPQFIFQYYEKEERGRGNFPDRFSARQFPNYSSELNVNALLLGDSALYLCASSPITYGYTFGSGTRLTVV.